The 29 T cell receptor beta chains below were found in one sample sequenced in a study of blood T cell repertoires in COVID-19. Sequenced by immunoSEQ multiplex PCR; TCRdb stores in-frame clones only, minus some. The data show 120,000 to 150,000 clones, around 90% seen once. The sequencing sample was made of peripheral blood. The receptors were sampled from a woman in her fifties or sixties with acute or convalescent COVID-19.

This sequence joins TRBV5-1 and TRBJ2-7, with D unclear. The CDR3 has 12 amino acids. V was clipped by 4 bases and J by 1 base, with 6 bases between them. Per the germline V gene, CDR1 is SGHRS and CDR2 is YFSETQ. The CDR3 sequence is CASSPESYEQYF. The CDR3 DNA follows: TGCGCCAGCAGCCCAGAATCCTACGAGCAGTACTTC.

The chain has TRBV29-1 and TRBJ1-2, with no clear D. V was trimmed by 5 bases and J by 6 bases, leaving 16 bases between them. CDR1 is SQVTM and CDR2 is ANQGSEA in the germline V gene. The CDR3 contains 13 residues. The CDR3 loop is CSVRIMVGDGYTF. CDR3 DNA: TGCAGCGTTCGAATAATGGTGGGCGATGGCTACACCTTC.

The chain carries TRBV7-2 and TRBJ2-1; D possibly corresponds to TRBD1 (6 bases). The CDR3 is 15 residues long. Between the trimmed V and J ends, which lost 0 bases and 5 bases, there was a span of 11 bases. Germline-derived CDR1 and CDR2 are SGHTA and FQGNSA. The CDR3 is CASSLASTGNNEQFF. CDR3 DNA: TGTGCCAGCAGCTTAGCTTCCACAGGGAACAATGAGCAGTTCTTC.

The chain links TRBV5-6 to TRBJ1-5, with no clear D. Per the germline V gene, CDR1 is SGHDT and CDR2 is YYEEEE. This CDR3 spans 14 amino acids. The V end lost 3 bases, the J end lost 2 bases, and 9 bases lay between the germline ends. The CDR3 bases are TGTGCCAGCAGCTCCTGGGGAGGCAATCAGCCCCAGCATTTT. Its translation is CASSSWGGNQPQHF.

The rearrangement links TRBV9 to TRBJ1-5, with 7 bases identical to TRBD1. V was pared by 3 bases and J by 5 bases, with 5 bases of the junction left unmatched. Germline V gene data show CDR1 as SGDLS and CDR2 as YYNGEE. CDR3 size: 14 residues. CDR3 sequence reads: CASSADRVYQPQHF. The CDR3 bases are TGTGCCAGCAGCGCCGACAGGGTCTATCAGCCCCAGCATTTT. The variable domain in full, with the rest retrieved from reference TRBV9 and TRBJ1-5, is DSGVTQTPKHLITATGQRVTLRCSPRSGDLSVYWYQQSLDQGLQFLIQYYNGEERAKGNILERFSAQQFPDLHSELNLSSLELGDSALYFCASSADRVYQPQHFGDGTRLSIL.

This clone showed up just once. This sequence joins TRBV27 and TRBJ1-4; D unclear. Germline CDR1 is MNHEY and CDR2 is SMNVEV (reference sequence). This CDR3 spans 12 amino acids. The CDR3 DNA reads as TGTGCTCTAAGGAGGACTAATGAAAAACTGTTTTTT. The encoded protein is CALRRTNEKLFF. Filled out from reference TRBV27 and TRBJ1-4, the complete variable domain reads EAQVTQNPRYLITVTGKKLTVTCSQNMNHEYMSWYRQDPGLGLRQIYYSMNVEVTDKGDVPEGYKVSRKEKRNFPLILESPSPNQTSLYFCALRRTNEKLFFGSGTQLSVL.

The V and J genes are TRBV5-4 and TRBJ1-1; a weak D match, TRBD1 (6 bases). V dropped 2 bases and J dropped 3 bases, with 17 bases sitting between them. Germline V gives CDR1 SGHNT, CDR2 YYREEE (reference sequence). The CDR3 covers 16 residues. CDR3 coding DNA: TGTGCCAGCAGCTTAGGGGGGGGCAGGTGGGACACTGAAGCTTTCTTT. Translated, it gives CASSLGGGRWDTEAFF.

This clone was recorded only once. The chain links TRBV5-1 to TRBJ2-5; perhaps TRBD1 as D (6 bases). This CDR3 is 15 amino acids long. Trimming removed 3 bases at V and 0 bases at J, with 12 bases between. CDR1 is SGHRS, CDR2 YFSETQ, per germline. The CDR3, as DNA: TGCGCCAGCAGCTCAGGACAGACGTACCAAGAGACCCAGTACTTC. Residues: CASSSGQTYQETQYF.

The chain has TRBV9 and TRBJ1-4, with D perhaps matching TRBD1 (6 bases). The CDR3 extends over 17 amino acids. V was cut by 1 base and J by 4 bases, with 17 bases left in between. The V gene's germline CDR1 is SGDLS and CDR2 YYNGEE. The CDR3 DNA reads TGTGCCAGCAGCGTAACAGGGCGGTTGGAAAATAATGAAAAACTGTTTTTT. Translating gives CASSVTGRLENNEKLFF.

The chain combines TRBV10-1 with TRBJ2-7; 7 bases match TRBD1. The CDR3 is 13 amino acids. Germline V CDR1 and CDR2: WNHNN, SYGVQD (reference sequence). The V segment lost 10 bases and the J segment 2 bases; nucleotides outside the gene matches: 8. DNA for the CDR3: TGCGCCACGCCACAGGGGTTCACCTACGAGCAGTACTTC. It translates to CATPQGFTYEQYF.

Written as DNA, the CDR3 is TGTGCCAGCAGCTTAGTCGGCGGGGCTGAAGCTTTCTTT. Translated: CASSLVGGAEAFF. The chain carries TRBV7-9 and TRBJ1-1; D remains ambiguous. The V gene lost 1 base and the J gene lost 6 bases, with 9 bases spanning the gap. There are 13 residues in the CDR3. The germline CDR1 and CDR2 sequences are SEHNR and FQNEAQ (reference sequence).

V usage is TRBV6-5 and J usage is TRBJ1-1; tentatively, D is TRBD1 (6 bases). Germline lookup yields CDR1 MNHEY and CDR2 SVGAGI. Trimming took 0 bases from V and 6 from J, leaving 11 bases between them. This CDR3 has 14 residues. The CDR3 loop reads CASSYSEGGSEAFF. The CDR3 DNA follows: TGTGCCAGCAGTTACTCTGAAGGGGGATCTGAAGCTTTCTTT.

This clone turned up a few times. This chain joins TRBV4-1 and TRBJ1-6, with D unclear. The V gene's germline CDR1 is MGHRA and CDR2 YSYEKL. The CDR3 spans 16 residues. With 1 base removed from V and 9 bases from J, the gap between germline ends came to 16 bases. The CDR3 is CASSQVTAVRISPLHF. The CDR3 DNA is TGCGCCAGCAGCCAAGTTACAGCCGTTCGGATTTCACCCCTCCACTTT.

CDR3 region: CASSLGARTDTQYF. Here the CDR3 DNA reads TGTGCCAGCAGTTTGGGGGCACGCACAGATACGCAGTATTTT. This chain links TRBV6-2 or TRBV6-3 with TRBJ2-3; perhaps TRBD1 as D (6 bases). Germline V CDR1 and CDR2: MNHEY, SVGEGT. Trimming stripped 4 bases from V and 1 base from J, with 9 bases between. CDR3 length: 14 amino acids.

This chain uses TRBV18 with TRBJ1-1; D is unresolved. The CDR3 is 15 residues long. Trimming took off 0 bases at V and 1 base at J, with 9 bases between the two ends. CDR1 is KGHSH, CDR2 LQKENI, per germline. In nucleotides, the CDR3 is TGTGCCAGCTCACCACCGGCCGGGAGGAACACTGAAGCTTTCTTT. It translates to CASSPPAGRNTEAFF.

The CDR3 loop reads CASSTTLRGLNQPQHF. The CDR3 nucleotides are TGTGCCAGTAGTACGACTTTAAGGGGGCTCAATCAGCCCCAGCATTTT. The rearrangement uses TRBV19 and TRBJ1-5; TRBD1 agrees at 7 bases. The CDR3 runs to 16 residues. Germline V gene data show CDR1 as LNHDA and CDR2 as SQIVND (reference sequence). Trimming removed 4 bases from V and 3 bases from J; junction bases left unmatched: 9.

CDR3 residues: CASSPRGLLADTQYF. The CDR3 nucleotides are TGTGCCAGCAGCCCCCGGGGACTGCTCGCAGATACGCAGTATTTT. The chain links TRBV11-2 to TRBJ2-3, with D perhaps matching TRBD2 (6 bases). CDR1 is SGHAT and CDR2 is FQNNGV in the germline V gene. This CDR3 comprises 15 residues. Trimming left V 5 bases short and J 4 bases short, with 16 bases between.

The sample holds one count of this clone. The V call is TRBV28, the J call TRBJ1-2, with a weak D call TRBD1 (5 bases). Looked up from germline, CDR1 is MDHEN and CDR2 is SYDVKM. The ends were cut back, 7 bases at V and 4 bases at J, with 13 bases in the middle. CDR3 length equals 13 residues. This chain's CDR3 is CASNSGDTYGYTF. In DNA, the CDR3 is TGTGCCAGCAACTCGGGGGATACCTATGGCTACACCTTC.

The J gene is TRBJ2-1, the V gene TRBV11-2, with a tentative D call TRBD2 (5 bases). CDR1 SGHAT and CDR2 FQNNGV come from the germline V gene. The V gene lost 8 bases and the J gene lost 15 bases, with 20 bases spanning the gap. The CDR3 runs to 12 residues. The CDR3 region has the DNA TGTGCCAGCCTCCCCATGGTCGGGGATCCGTTCTTC. Its protein product is CASLPMVGDPFF. Full variable domain (outside the CDR3, taken from reference TRBV11-2 and TRBJ2-1): EAGVAQSPRYKIIEKRQSVAFWCNPISGHATLYWYQQILGQGPKLLIQFQNNGVVDDSQLPKDRFSAERLKGVDSTLKIQPAKLEDSAVYLCASLPMVGDPFFGPGTRLTVL.

The rearrangement joins TRBV5-5 to TRBJ1-1, with TRBD1 matching 8 bases. With 4 bases clipped from V and 0 bases from J, the junction kept 11 bases outside the gene matches. Germline CDR1 is SGHKS and CDR2 is YYEKEE (reference sequence). The CDR3 extends over 17 amino acids. CDR3 in amino acids: CASSPRGDRSMNTEAFF. In nucleotides, the CDR3 is TGTGCCAGCAGCCCCCGAGGGGACAGGTCCATGAACACTGAAGCTTTCTTT. Based on the CDR3 plus reference TRBV5-5 and TRBJ1-1, the full variable domain is DAGVTQSPTHLIKTRGQQVTLRCSPISGHKSVSWYQQVLGQGPQFIFQYYEKEERGRGNFPDRFSARQFPNYSSELNVNALLLGDSALYLCASSPRGDRSMNTEAFFGQGTRLTVV.

The V call is TRBV18, the J call TRBJ1-5, with 7 bases matching TRBD1. The germline gives CDR1 KGHSH, CDR2 LQKENI. The CDR3 has 14 amino acids. V lost 4 bases, J lost 3 bases, and 3 bases stayed unmatched. The DNA for the CDR3 is TGTGCCAGCTCACAGGGACAGAACAATCAGCCCCAGCATTTT. Protein: CASSQGQNNQPQHF.

The CDR3 DNA reads TGTGCCATCAGTGAGGCGGAGGGACGGGGCACAGATACGCAGTATTTT. This sequence encodes CAISEAEGRGTDTQYF. The chain combines TRBV10-3 with TRBJ2-3; perhaps TRBD2 as D (6 bases). CDR1 ENHRY and CDR2 SYGVKD come from the germline V gene. There are 16 residues in the CDR3. V lost 2 bases, J lost 1 base, and 13 bases lay in between.

This sequence joins TRBV9 and TRBJ1-1; TRBD1 is a possible D gene (6 bases). Trimming took 4 bases from V and 1 from J, leaving 11 bases between them. The CDR3 totals 14 residues. Germline CDR1 and CDR2: SGDLS and YYNGEE. CDR3 DNA: TGTGCCAGCAGCCCGCGGACAGCGAACACTGAAGCTTTCTTT. This translates into CASSPRTANTEAFF.

The V and J genes are TRBV6-2 or TRBV6-3 and TRBJ1-1; 8 positions match TRBD1. V shed 4 bases and J 3 bases; nucleotides not matched to a gene: 4. The germline V gene has CDR1 MNHEY and CDR2 SVGEGT. The CDR3 loop spans 14 amino acids. The CDR3 loop is CASSFLQGDTEAFF. For the CDR3, the DNA is TGTGCCAGCAGTTTCCTACAGGGGGACACTGAAGCTTTCTTT.

This clone came up a few times. This chain links TRBV3-1 (or the pseudogene TRBV3-2) with TRBJ1-4, with D hard to call. The CDR3 is made up of 17 amino acids. Per the germline V gene, CDR1 is LGHDT and CDR2 is YNNKEL (reference sequence). V was shortened by 3 bases and J by 1 base, with 15 bases between the two germline ends. CDR3 sequence: CASSHLTDIGTNEKLFF. The CDR3 nucleotides are TGTGCCAGCAGCCATCTAACAGACATTGGAACTAATGAAAAACTGTTTTTT.

V is TRBV6-2 or TRBV6-3 and J is TRBJ1-1; the match to TRBD1 covers 7 bases. With 5 bases clipped from V and 1 base from J, the junction kept 4 bases outside the gene matches. Germline CDR1 MNHEY, CDR2 SVGEGT. The CDR3 sequence is 14 residues long. CDR3 DNA: TGTGCCAGCAGTAGAGGGACAGCGAACACTGAAGCTTTCTTT. This codes for CASSRGTANTEAFF.

The chain joins TRBV6-2 or TRBV6-3 to TRBJ1-2, with TRBD1 identical over 8 bases. J lost 2 bases, V lost 4 bases, and 6 bases had no gene match. The CDR3 contains 15 residues. The germline CDR1 and CDR2 sequences are MNHEY and SVGEGT. CDR3 region: CASSSRQGTNYGYTF. Written as DNA, the CDR3 is TGTGCCAGCAGTTCCAGACAGGGGACAAACTATGGCTACACCTTC.

The genes are TRBV2 and TRBJ2-3, with TRBD2 identical over 8 bases. V lost 2 bases and J lost 0; bases outside the gene matches: 4. This CDR3 has 16 amino acids. Germline CDR1 reads SNHLY; CDR2 reads FYNNEI. The chain's CDR3 is CASSELRGASTDTQYF. For the CDR3, the DNA is TGTGCCAGCAGTGAACTGCGGGGGGCTAGCACAGATACGCAGTATTTT. Full variable domain (remainder filled in from reference TRBV2 and TRBJ2-3): EPEVTQTPSHQVTQMGQEVILRCVPISNHLYFYWYRQILGQKVEFLVSFYNNEISEKSEIFDDQFSVERPDGSNFTLKIRSTKLEDSAMYFCASSELRGASTDTQYFGPGTRLTVL.

The chain links TRBV28 to TRBJ1-5; D perhaps matches TRBD1 (6 bases). The CDR3 totals 15 residues. CDR1 is MDHEN and CDR2 is SYDVKM in the germline V gene. The V and J ends lost 1 base and 5 bases respectively, with 12 bases between them. CDR3 protein: CASSLSGVGDQPQHF. CDR3 coding DNA: TGTGCCAGCAGTTTATCAGGGGTCGGGGATCAGCCCCAGCATTTT. The full variable domain, in which reference TRBV28 and TRBJ1-5 provide the parts outside the CDR3, is DVKVTQSSRYLVKRTGEKVFLECVQDMDHENMFWYRQDPGLGLRLIYFSYDVKMKEKGDIPEGYSVSREKKERFSLILESASTNQTSMYLCASSLSGVGDQPQHFGDGTRLSIL.